Listed here are 3 T cell receptor beta chains from one sample, sequenced in a study of fetal regulatory T cell absence and autoimmunity. Measured with immunoSEQ multiplex PCR; TCRdb has only the in-frame clones, and not every one. The sample holds about 95,000 clones, roughly 78% seen once. Material for sequencing was pancreas tissue. The receptors were sampled from a male donor with IPEX syndrome.

As DNA, the CDR3 is TGTGCCAGCAGTCCCTTTTGGGGAGGGCCAGCCGAGCAGTACTTC. This translates into CASSPFWGGPAEQYF. The chain carries TRBV27 and TRBJ2-7; 7 nucleotides match TRBD2. Germline V CDR1 and CDR2: MNHEY, SMNVEV (reference sequence). The CDR3 is made up of 15 amino acids. V shed 5 bases, J shed 6 bases, and the junction held 13 bases outside the gene matches.

This chain joins TRBV6-4 and TRBJ1-5; D not resolved. This CDR3 has 13 amino acids. With 9 bases removed from V and 5 bases from J, the gap between germline ends came to 14 bases. Germline CDR1 reads MRHNA; CDR2 reads SNTAGT. The CDR3 DNA sequence: TGTGCCAGGTCGCAGCTGAGTCATCAGCCCCAGCATTTT. Protein product: CARSQLSHQPQHF.

The chain uses TRBV19 and TRBJ2-1; 7 bases match TRBD2. V shed 4 bases and J 6 bases; nucleotides not matched to a gene: 9. The CDR3 has 15 residues. The germline V gene encodes CDR1 LNHDA and CDR2 SQIVND (reference sequence). The CDR3 is CASSKLASPGNEQFF. The CDR3 DNA reads as TGTGCCAGTAGTAAACTAGCGTCTCCCGGCAATGAGCAGTTCTTC.